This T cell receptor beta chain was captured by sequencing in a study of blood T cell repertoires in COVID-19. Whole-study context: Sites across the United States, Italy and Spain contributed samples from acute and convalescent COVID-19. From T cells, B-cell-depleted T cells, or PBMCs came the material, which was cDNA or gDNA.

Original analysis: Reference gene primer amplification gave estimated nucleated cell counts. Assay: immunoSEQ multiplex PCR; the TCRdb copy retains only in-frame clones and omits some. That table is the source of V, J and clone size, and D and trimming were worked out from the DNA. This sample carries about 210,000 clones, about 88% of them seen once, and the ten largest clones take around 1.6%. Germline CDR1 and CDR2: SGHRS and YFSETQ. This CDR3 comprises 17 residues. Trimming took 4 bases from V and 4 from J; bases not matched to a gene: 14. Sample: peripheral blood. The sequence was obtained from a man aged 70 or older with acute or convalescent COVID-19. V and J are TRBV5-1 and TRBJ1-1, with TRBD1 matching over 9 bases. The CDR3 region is CASSLTGQGMGSTEAFF. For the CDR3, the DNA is TGCGCCAGCAGCCTAACGGGACAGGGTATGGGAAGCACTGAAGCTTTCTTT.